These 19 T cell receptor beta chains share one sample of origin, sequenced in a study of vaccination effects on CD4 cells after COVID-19. Their target antigens are unknown. In the ViraFEST assay, antigen-specific CD4+ clonotypes were identified by expansion after peptide-pool stimulation. The authors isolated CD4+ T cells after around nine days of culture. Either the mRNA-1273 or the BNT162b2 vaccine was given to participants as two doses. Libraries were prepared by immunoSEQ multiplex PCR; TCRdb keeps only in-frame clonotypes and omits some of them. The data hold about 59,000 clones, with about 78% observed a single time. This specimen was CD4+ T cells from PBMCs cultured with HCoV-OC43 spike peptides, taken after COVID-19 vaccination. Subset: HCoV-OC43 spike overlapping peptide pool stimulation. The receptors shown here come from a human donor who received a COVID-19 vaccine.

V is TRBV29-1 and J is TRBJ2-3; 7 positions agree with TRBD1. Trimming removed 7 bases from V and 4 bases from J; junction bases left unmatched: 2. There are 11 residues in the CDR3. Germline V lookup: CDR1 SQVTM, CDR2 ANQGSEA. Here the CDR3 reads CSGGGPDTQYF. CDR3 DNA: TGCAGCGGAGGGGGCCCAGATACGCAGTATTTT.

V gene TRBV24-1 combines with J gene TRBJ2-1, with D unclear. CDR1 and CDR2 from the germline V gene are KGHDR and SFDVKD. The V end was cut by 2 bases, the J end by 10 bases, with 17 bases between. The CDR3 runs 15 residues. CDR3 DNA sequence: TGTGCCACCAGTGATTCGGCCCCCGTAGTGAAAGAGCAGTTCTTC. Amino acids: CATSDSAPVVKEQFF.

This chain links TRBV4-2 with TRBJ1-2; the D is unclear. Trimming took 1 base from V and 2 from J, leaving 8 bases between them. CDR1 LGHNA and CDR2 YNFKEQ come from the germline V gene. The CDR3 is 14 amino acids. The CDR3 loop reads CASSQGANNYGYTF. DNA for the CDR3: TGTGCCAGCAGCCAAGGGGCCAACAACTATGGCTACACCTTC.

The chain uses TRBV6-5 and TRBJ2-7; D remains unclear. Germline loops: CDR1 MNHEY, CDR2 SVGAGI. The CDR3 length is 13 residues. With 8 bases removed from V and 2 bases from J, the gap between germline ends came to 13 bases. The CDR3, as DNA: TGTGCCAGCGGCTTCGTAGGGCCCTACGAGCAGTACGTC. Amino acids: CASGFVGPYEQYV.

The chain recombines TRBV7-2 with TRBJ1-2; D gene ambiguous. There are 13 residues in the CDR3. CDR1 and CDR2 from the germline V gene are SGHTA and FQGNSA. The germline V and J ends were trimmed by 0 bases and 1 base, with 3 bases remaining between them. The CDR3 nucleotides are TGTGCCAGCAGCTTAGCGGATAACTATGGCTACACCTTC. The encoded protein is CASSLADNYGYTF.

This chain's CDR3 is CATSFSGTFQETQYF. As DNA, the CDR3 is TGTGCCACCAGCTTTTCCGGGACTTTCCAAGAGACCCAGTACTTC. The V call is TRBV15, the J call TRBJ2-5; D may be TRBD2 (6 bases). V was shortened by 5 bases and J by 1 base, with 14 bases between the two germline ends. The CDR3 extends over 15 amino acids. Per the germline V gene, CDR1 is LNHNV and CDR2 is YYDKDF (reference sequence).

The chain uses TRBV9 and TRBJ2-3; D not resolved. The CDR3 runs to 14 residues. The V and J ends lost 4 bases and 0 bases respectively, with 9 bases between them. Germline CDR1 is SGDLS and CDR2 is YYNGEE. CDR3 bases: TGTGCCAGCAGCCCCCGGACCAGCACAGATACGCAGTATTTT. It codes for CASSPRTSTDTQYF. Using reference TRBV9 and TRBJ2-3 for the parts outside the CDR3, the full variable domain is DSGVTQTPKHLITATGQRVTLRCSPRSGDLSVYWYQQSLDQGLQFLIQYYNGEERAKGNILERFSAQQFPDLHSELNLSSLELGDSALYFCASSPRTSTDTQYFGPGTRLTVL.

This clone has only a few counts. The chain couples TRBV7-8 to TRBJ1-3, with 9 bases that match TRBD1. The CDR3 runs to 16 residues. Germline-derived CDR1 and CDR2 are SGHVS and FQNEAQ. Trimming removed 5 bases from V and 5 bases from J; junction bases left unmatched: 10. The DNA of the CDR3 is TGTGCCAGCAGCATATCAAGACAGGGGGAAAGAAACACCATATATTTT. This codes for CASSISRQGERNTIYF.

J is TRBJ2-1 and V is TRBV15; the match to TRBD1 covers 8 bases. The germline CDR1 and CDR2 sequences are LNHNV and YYDKDF (reference sequence). V dropped 0 bases and J dropped 6; count of bases not matched to a gene: 1. The CDR3 covers 14 residues. The CDR3 here is CATSRDRGPNEQFF. Here the CDR3 DNA reads TGTGCCACCAGCAGAGACAGGGGGCCCAATGAGCAGTTCTTC.

V usage is TRBV6-5 and J usage is TRBJ1-1; TRBD1 might be the D (5 bases). The CDR3 is 14 residues long. V was clipped by 7 bases and J by 4 bases, with 16 bases between them. Germline-derived CDR1 and CDR2 are MNHEY and SVGAGI. CDR3 loop: CASTRSGRITEAFF. CDR3 sequence (DNA): TGTGCCAGCACGAGATCAGGGCGGATCACTGAAGCTTTCTTT.

The rearrangement joins TRBV18 to TRBJ1-1; D gene ambiguous. The CDR3 has 14 residues. From germline, CDR1 is KGHSH and CDR2 LQKENI. With 1 base removed from V and 7 bases from J, the gap between germline ends came to 13 bases. CDR3 bases: TGTGCCAGCTCACCACAGCTTTCGGCCTTTGAAGCTTTCTTT. Translated, it gives CASSPQLSAFEAFF.

The V gene is TRBV5-6, the J gene TRBJ2-7; D is tentatively TRBD1 or TRBD2 (6 bases each). The V gene lost 7 bases and the J gene lost 12 bases, with 23 bases spanning the gap. Germline V gene lookup returns CDR1 SGHDT and CDR2 YYEEEE. This CDR3 spans 13 amino acids. As DNA, the CDR3 is TGTGCCAGCGGCCGATGGGGAGGACAGATGATGTACGTC. Protein sequence: CASGRWGGQMMYV.

The J gene is TRBJ2-3, the V gene TRBV2, with 8 bases matching TRBD1. V was pared by 7 bases and J by 6 bases, with 12 bases of the junction left unmatched. CDR1 and CDR2 (germline): SNHLY, FYNNEI. The CDR3 covers 15 residues. The CDR3, as DNA: TGTGCCAGCATCCTTAGGACAGGGACAAGGGATACGCAGTATTTT. Its protein is CASILRTGTRDTQYF.

This rearrangement joins TRBV28 to TRBJ1-6, with D possibly matching TRBD1 (6 bases). V was cut by 7 bases and J by 7 bases, with 8 bases left in between. The length of the CDR3 is 12 residues. Germline CDR1 reads MDHEN; CDR2 reads SYDVKM. The CDR3 reads CASKGGNSPLHF. The CDR3, as DNA: TGTGCCAGCAAAGGGGGGAATTCACCCCTCCACTTT. The variable domain in full, completed from reference TRBV28 and TRBJ1-6, reads DVKVTQSSRYLVKRTGEKVFLECVQDMDHENMFWYRQDPGLGLRLIYFSYDVKMKEKGDIPEGYSVSREKKERFSLILESASTNQTSMYLCASKGGNSPLHFGNGTRLTVT.

The chain employs TRBV5-4 and TRBJ2-1, with TRBD1 identical over 11 bases. The V gene's germline CDR1 is SGHNT and CDR2 YYREEE (reference sequence). Germline trimming cut 0 bases from V and 12 bases from J; bases unmatched to any gene: 5. The CDR3 has 14 residues. CDR3 sequence (DNA): TGTGCCAGCAGCTTGGCCGGGACAGGGGGTAGGCAGTTCTTC. It encodes CASSLAGTGGRQFF.

This clone showed up just a few times. V and J are TRBV5-1 and TRBJ2-7, with unresolved D. There are 14 residues in the CDR3. V lost 0 bases to trimming and J lost 4 bases, with 11 bases between them. Per germline, CDR1 SGHRS and CDR2 YFSETQ. CDR3 bases: TGCGCCAGCAGCTTGGAGGGTCTCTCGTACGAGCAGTACGTC. This gives the protein CASSLEGLSYEQYV.

This clone was recorded once. The chain employs TRBV7-2 and TRBJ2-5, with TRBD2 matching 14 bases. J was trimmed by 2 bases and V by 3 bases; bases with no gene match: 5. CDR1 SGHTA and CDR2 FQGNSA come from the germline V gene. This CDR3 is built from 17 residues. In DNA form, the CDR3 reads TGTGCCAGCAGCTTTTGGGGACTAGCGGGGGATCAAGAGACCCAGTACTTC. The encoded protein is CASSFWGLAGDQETQYF.

The chain links TRBV15 to TRBJ2-6; 8 bases are shared with TRBD1. The CDR3 extends over 16 amino acids. V dropped 2 bases and J dropped 4; count of bases not matched to a gene: 4. Germline CDR1 and CDR2: LNHNV and YYDKDF (reference sequence). Here the CDR3 DNA reads TGTGCCACCAGCAGACTGACAGGGGCCGGGGCCAACGTCCTGACTTTC. Amino acids: CATSRLTGAGANVLTF.

The chain uses TRBV27 and TRBJ1-3, with D unresolved. The CDR3 is 13 residues long. The V end was cut by 6 bases, the J end by 1 base, with 7 bases between. Per germline, CDR1 MNHEY and CDR2 SMNVEV (reference sequence). This chain's CDR3 is CASRLLSGNTIYF. The CDR3 coding sequence is TGTGCCAGCAGACTCCTTTCTGGAAACACCATATATTTT.